The 8 T cell receptor beta chains listed next were all sequenced from one sample in a study of OX40 agonist ivuxolimab in advanced cancers. TCRdb's copy holds only in-frame clones and misses some; the assay was immunoSEQ multiplex PCR. The sample lists over 85,000 clones, about 83% seen once, with about 0.5% in the top ten. Source: CD4+ or CD8+ T cells sorted from blood, taken in a trial of the OX40 agonist ivuxolimab. The receptors were gathered from an adult with an advanced solid tumor such as melanoma, head and neck, liver or kidney cancer.

A single count supports this clone. V gene TRBV19 combines with J gene TRBJ1-2; no clear D gene. Trimming removed 5 bases from V and 1 base from J, with 11 bases in between. The CDR3 spans 14 residues. Per germline, CDR1 LNHDA and CDR2 SQIVND (reference sequence). CDR3 region: CASSPGSNNYGYTF. DNA of the CDR3: TGTGCCAGTAGTCCCGGATCGAATAACTATGGCTACACCTTC.

The chain combines TRBV6-6 with TRBJ1-5, with D hard to call. Germline CDR1 is MNHNY and CDR2 is SVGAGI (reference sequence). CDR3 length equals 16 residues. Trimming pared 7 bases from V and 5 bases from J, leaving 21 bases between. Here the CDR3 DNA reads TGTGCCAGCACCTCGGGCACGAATTGGGCTTATCAGCCCCAGCATTTT. Translated: CASTSGTNWAYQPQHF.

This clone was recorded only once. The chain recombines TRBV18 with TRBJ1-1, with no clear D. The CDR3 totals 14 residues. V dropped 1 base and J dropped 6 bases, with 12 bases sitting between them. Germline values: CDR1 KGHSH, CDR2 LQKENI. CDR3 DNA: TGTGCCAGCTCACCACTGACGGATACGGCTGAAGCTTTCTTT. It encodes CASSPLTDTAEAFF.

This clone was observed a few times. The gene calls are TRBV11-3 and TRBJ1-1; a possible D gene is TRBD1 (5 bases). The CDR3 consists of 12 residues. The germline V gene has CDR1 SGHNT and CDR2 YENEEA. V was cut by 5 bases and J by 7 bases, with 11 bases left in between. The CDR3, as DNA: TGTGCCAGCAGCCGACGACAGAATGAAGCTTTCTTT. It translates to CASSRRQNEAFF.

This clone was counted a single time. The CDR3 region is CASSLQDRGYEQYF. For the CDR3, the DNA is TGTGCCAGCAGTTTACAGGACCGAGGCTACGAGCAGTACTTC. This chain uses TRBV28 with TRBJ2-7; D remains ambiguous. CDR1 and CDR2 (germline): MDHEN, SYDVKM. CDR3 size: 14 residues. The V and J ends lost 2 bases and 3 bases respectively, with 11 bases between them.

V usage is TRBV5-4 and J usage is TRBJ2-6, with D possibly being TRBD1 or TRBD2 (5 bases each). This CDR3 is built from 11 residues. The V end was cut by 2 bases, the J end by 16 bases, with 10 bases between. Germline-derived CDR1 and CDR2 are SGHNT and YYREEE (reference sequence). The CDR3 spells CASSFSGRLTF. Written as DNA, the CDR3 is TGTGCCAGCAGCTTTTCGGGGCGACTGACTTTC. The whole variable domain, remainder taken from reference TRBV5-4 and TRBJ2-6, is ETGVTQSPTHLIKTRGQQVTLRCSSQSGHNTVSWYQQALGQGPQFIFQYYREEENGRGNFPPRFSGLQFPNYSSELNVNALELDDSALYLCASSFSGRLTFGAGSRLTVL.

This chain joins TRBV2 and TRBJ1-2; D may be TRBD1 (5 bases). The CDR3 has 12 amino acids. CDR1 is SNHLY and CDR2 is FYNNEI in the germline V gene. V dropped 5 bases and J dropped 1 base, with 5 bases sitting between them. Written as DNA, the CDR3 is TGTGCCAGCAGTCAGGGTAACTATGGCTACACCTTC. Its protein is CASSQGNYGYTF.

The chain has TRBV5-6 and TRBJ1-1, with 9 bases matching TRBD1. Germline CDR1 and CDR2: SGHDT and YYEEEE. V shed 4 bases and J 7 bases; nucleotides not matched to a gene: 5. The CDR3 extends over 13 amino acids. CDR3 loop: CASSPDRGDEAFF. The CDR3, as DNA: TGTGCCAGCAGCCCGGACAGGGGTGATGAAGCTTTCTTT.